This TCR beta chain originates from a study of vaccination effects on CD4 cells after COVID-19. Comments on this clone: Its matching antigen is unknown.

The CDR3 contains 11 residues. V lost 4 bases, J lost 4 bases, and 2 bases lay in between. Germline CDR1 and CDR2: SNHLY and FYNNEI. The culture ran for 9 to 11 days, and then CD4+ T cells were isolated. Of the BNT162b2 and mRNA-1273 vaccines, participants received two doses of one or the other. TCRdb's copy holds only in-frame clones and misses some; the assay was immunoSEQ multiplex PCR. This repertoire shows about 57,000 clones, approximately 80% found once; its top ten account for more than 4%. This clonotype was obtained from a human donor who received a COVID-19 vaccine. V is TRBV2 and J is TRBJ2-1, with D unclear. Source: CD4+ T cells from PBMCs cultured without peptide, taken after COVID-19 vaccination. The CDR3 spells CASSGYNEQFF. In DNA, the CDR3 is TGTGCCAGCAGTGGGTACAATGAGCAGTTCTTC.